The rows below give T cell receptor beta chains drawn from one sample of a study of T-cell memory formation after mild COVID-19. From the 5' RACE reads, TCRdb called clonotypes with MiXCR, one entry per CDR3 protein. The sample holds about 560,000 distinct CDR3 sequences, about a fifth seen once. The sample consisted of PBMCs or a T cell subset sorted from them (not recorded which). Receptor source: an adult woman who had mild COVID-19 (a few samples of this study predate the infection). Cell type and time point are not known. Each CDR3 is given without its conserved first and last residue. Fields, in order: J gene, CDR3 length, V gene, D gene, CDR3 protein. D genes are given only for firm matches.

j_gene: TRBJ1-2
len: 13
v_gene: TRBV5-1
d_gene: -
CDR3aa: ASSSSQGSLNGYT

j_gene: TRBJ2-2
len: 11
v_gene: TRBV6-2/TRBV6-3
d_gene: -
CDR3aa: ASCGGNTGELF

j_gene: TRBJ1-1
len: 10
v_gene: TRBV5-6
d_gene: -
CDR3aa: ASSLGAGIAF

j_gene: TRBJ2-6
len: 13
v_gene: TRBV5-4
d_gene: -
CDR3aa: ASSLYGVGANVLT

j_gene: TRBJ2-3
len: 14
v_gene: TRBV7-2
d_gene: -
CDR3aa: ASSLRGTAGTDTQY

j_gene: TRBJ2-7
len: 13
v_gene: TRBV7-9
d_gene: TRBD2
CDR3aa: ASSQGLAETYEQY

j_gene: TRBJ2-5
len: 12
v_gene: TRBV25-1
d_gene: TRBD1
CDR3aa: ASSEWDRDETQY

j_gene: TRBJ1-1
len: 8
v_gene: TRBV20-1
d_gene: -
CDR3aa: SAQGYGAF

j_gene: TRBJ2-1
len: 12
v_gene: TRBV12-3/TRBV12-4
d_gene: -
CDR3aa: ASSLSPAYNEQF

j_gene: TRBJ2-3
len: 15
v_gene: TRBV9
d_gene: TRBD1
CDR3aa: ASSAHPGTVSTDTQY

j_gene: TRBJ2-1
len: 13
v_gene: TRBV5-1
d_gene: TRBD2
CDR3aa: ASSLLAGAGNEQF

j_gene: TRBJ2-1
len: 7
v_gene: TRBV20-1
d_gene: -
CDR3aa: SSGNEQF

j_gene: TRBJ1-1
len: 10
v_gene: TRBV5-5
d_gene: -
CDR3aa: ASSFQGTEAF

j_gene: TRBJ1-6
len: 15
v_gene: TRBV15
d_gene: -
CDR3aa: ATSSKWGGQNNSPLH

j_gene: TRBJ2-7
len: 12
v_gene: TRBV19
d_gene: -
CDR3aa: ASSGEGVVYEQY

j_gene: TRBJ2-1
len: 14
v_gene: TRBV7-9
d_gene: TRBD2
CDR3aa: ASSSSIGGDYNEQF

j_gene: TRBJ1-1
len: 12
v_gene: TRBV20-1
d_gene: TRBD1
CDR3aa: SARTGGIDTEAF

j_gene: TRBJ2-1
len: 13
v_gene: TRBV6-5
d_gene: -
CDR3aa: ASSTPGRTNYEQF

j_gene: TRBJ2-2
len: 13
v_gene: TRBV14
d_gene: -
CDR3aa: ASSQGAGLEWELF

j_gene: TRBJ2-7
len: 10
v_gene: TRBV20-1
d_gene: TRBD2
CDR3aa: SARTSSYEQY

j_gene: TRBJ1-1
len: 12
v_gene: TRBV5-1
d_gene: -
CDR3aa: ASSSQGIGTEAF

j_gene: TRBJ2-1
len: 12
v_gene: TRBV13
d_gene: TRBD2
CDR3aa: ASSPGLAAGEQF

j_gene: TRBJ2-2
len: 9
v_gene: TRBV7-2
d_gene: -
CDR3aa: ASSFYRELF

j_gene: TRBJ2-1
len: 11
v_gene: TRBV24-1
d_gene: -
CDR3aa: ATRDGGYNEQF

j_gene: TRBJ1-4
len: 15
v_gene: TRBV7-2
d_gene: TRBD1
CDR3aa: ASSLGLTGGANEKLF

j_gene: TRBJ1-6
len: 13
v_gene: TRBV7-9
d_gene: -
CDR3aa: ASSPPTGWNSPLH

j_gene: TRBJ2-3
len: 12
v_gene: TRBV24-1
d_gene: -
CDR3aa: ATSDPSGEDTQY

j_gene: TRBJ2-1
len: 14
v_gene: TRBV20-1
d_gene: TRBD2
CDR3aa: SARDTTSGVFDEQF